The clone carrying this TCR beta chain was seen only a few times. Antigen unknown. Other DNA sequences in this sample translate to the same CDR3. Assay: immunoSEQ multiplex PCR; the TCRdb copy retains only in-frame clones and omits some. The table records about 180,000 clones, 88% of them present only once. These data originate in a study of T cell responses to AZD1222 COVID-19 vaccine. Broader study findings: Unmutated variant regions are reportedly the target of nearly half of TCRs that are spike-specific. Repertoire collection took place solely once the T cell response had peaked. Seropositive at baseline were only a handful of AZD1222 recipients.

Trimming cost V 0 bases and J 3 bases, with 0 bases left between them. CDR1 SGHRS and CDR2 YFSETQ come from the germline V gene. This CDR3 has 11 amino acids. The receptor was derived from an adult who received the AZD1222 COVID-19 vaccine. V is TRBV5-1 and J is TRBJ2-5; D ambiguous. This material consisted of peripheral blood, taken 28 days after the second AZD1222 dose. The CDR3 nucleotides read TGCGCCAGCAGCTTGGAAGAGACCCAGTACTTC. This gives the protein CASSLEETQYF.